This T cell receptor beta chain derives from a study of cytomegalovirus exposure and HLA in healthy donors. Germline CDR1 reads MDHEN; CDR2 reads SYDVKM. This CDR3 has 15 amino acids. Losses at the gene ends were 5 bases for V and 4 bases for J; bases not matched to a gene: 8. The study ran its PCR with 60 Vbeta and 13 Jbeta primers. Repertoires were generated with immunoSEQ multiplex PCR, while TCRdb's copy carries only in-frame clones and drops some. The sample has under 110,000 clones; 75% are singletons. The source is a male donor in good health and CMV-seropositive. The rearrangement links TRBV28 to TRBJ2-1; TRBD1 aligns across 7 bases. Sequenced: PBMCs. CDR3 coding DNA: TGTGCCAGCAGTCCTCCGGACAGGAGATACAATGAGCAGTTCTTC. It specifies CASSPPDRRYNEQFF. Using reference TRBV28 and TRBJ2-1 for the parts outside the CDR3, the full variable domain is DVKVTQSSRYLVKRTGEKVFLECVQDMDHENMFWYRQDPGLGLRLIYFSYDVKMKEKGDIPEGYSVSREKKERFSLILESASTNQTSMYLCASSPPDRRYNEQFFGPGTRLTVL.